This paragraph covers one T cell receptor beta chain sequence. Its antigen is as yet unknown. V was trimmed by 4 bases and J by 0 bases, leaving 8 bases between them. The CDR3 spans 14 residues. CDR1 and CDR2 (germline): SGHRS, YFSETQ. PCR involved 60 Vbeta and 13 Jbeta primers. TCRdb's table, derived via immunoSEQ multiplex PCR, lists solely in-frame clones and lacks some. This sample has 95,000 to 150,000 clones, with more than 75% found just once. These data are taken from a study of cytomegalovirus exposure and HLA in healthy donors. Findings of the study overall: The study put some 150 TCR beta chains on its list as cytomegalovirus-associated.

The specimen was PBMCs. V and J are TRBV5-1 and TRBJ1-3; D remains unclear. This sequence originates from a man aged 25-45 years in good health and CMV-seropositive. The CDR3: CASSLASSGNTIYF. In nucleotides, the CDR3 is TGCGCCAGCAGCCTAGCCTCCTCTGGAAACACCATATATTTT.